The text below deals with one T cell receptor (beta chain). It has no known antigen specificity. Within one base of it there is no much larger clone, and no base qualities were kept. Trimmed from V: 1 base; trimmed from J: 6 bases; junction bases lacking a gene match: 4. CDR1 is given as SEHNR and CDR2 as FQNEAQ, both from the germline V gene (reference sequence). Including the terminal cysteine and phenylalanine, the CDR3 comprises 16 residues. The retained sequence is limited to the CDR3, 48 bases, with the frame set at the first base. To demonstrate the VDJtools post-analysis software, TCR beta repertoires were profiled from the peripheral blood of about 13 young patients with multiple sclerosis. The multiple sclerosis patients were children and adolescents ranging in age from roughly 6 to 16 years. These data originate in a study of post-analysis software for immune sequencing data (dated by TCRdb to the mid-2010s). In the study overall: Recorded disease courses included relapsing-remitting, secondary progressive and progressive-relapsing multiple sclerosis, with some patients lacking subtype annotation. The multiple sclerosis patient repertoires were compared with 10 to 12 previously published healthy control repertoires from donors aged about 6 to 26 years. A subset of samples was prepared in parallel using single-end sample barcoding, then pooled and co-amplified after Illumina adapter ligation.

To prepare the library, PCR was applied. Instrument on record: Illumina HiSeq 2500. Unique molecular identifiers were incorporated into TCR beta cDNA libraries to reduce PCR and sequencing biases. About 0.5 million cDNA molecules were obtained for every 1 to 10 million input T cells, so each molecule roughly corresponded to one T cell. The patient libraries were prepared and sequenced using the same protocol as the earlier healthy control dataset. Within a given batch, samples were prepared together, multiplexed and sequenced on the same HiSeq lane. The paper's data handling went like this. Raw barcoded reads were processed with MIGEC, discarding single-read molecular identifier groups before consensus assembly and CDR3 extraction. VDJtools was used for post-analysis of the clonotype tables, and diversity was normalized by down-sampling every dataset to the size of the smallest sample. To correct batch-related cross-sample contamination, repertoire overlap clustering matched CDR3 amino acid sequences but not nucleotide sequences. The public reads were quality trimmed at Q25 with fastp and then assembled into clones with MiXCR by TCRdb, keeping productive beta chains. All rows with the same CDR3 protein become a single entry with the most common DNA and genes. The V and J calls come from TCRdb's annotation, not from the publication. In this sample the table shows 400,000 to 500,000 distinct CDR3 sequences, more than 30% of which occur a single time. The ten largest clones represent around 8% of the sample.

The full study reports these points: Strong co-clustering of samples prepared in the same batch was shown by direct clustering with F measure, prompting a batch-effect correction. Normalized Chao1 diversity was significantly lower in multiple sclerosis patients than controls, suggesting substantial peripheral T-cell clonal expansion. The multiple sclerosis patient group was slightly younger than the control group. About 5 TRBV segments, including TRBV5-6, TRBV5-1 and TRBV20-1, were significantly more frequent in patients than controls.

The sequence derives from a girl aged 2 to 9 with multiple sclerosis. The sequence is built from TRBV7-9 and TRBJ2-5, with 14 bases aligning to TRBD2. Source material: blood. The nucleotide sequence reads TGTGCCAGCAGCTTAGTCGGGACTAGCGGGAGTAAGACCCAGTACTTC. Translated, this gives CASSLVGTSGSKTQYF. The reference TRBV7-9 and TRBJ2-5 proteins fill in what lies around the CDR3, so the full variable domain reads DTGVSQNPRHKITKRGQNVTFRCDPISEHNRLYWYRQTLGQGPEFLTYFQNEAQLEKSRLLSDRFSAERPKGSFSTLEIQRTEQGDSAMYLCASSLVGTSGSKTQYFGPGTRLLVL.